This T cell receptor (beta chain) was retrieved from a study of T cells after yellow fever vaccination. Findings of the study overall: Peaking faster, on day 5 versus 15, the secondary response was nonetheless weaker.

With respect to this clonotype: Its cognate antigen is unknown.

One entry per CDR3 protein, called by TCRdb with MiXCR from the 5' RACE reads. The sample contains some 560,000 distinct CDR3 sequences, less than 20% of which appear only once. This CDR3 spans 14 amino acids. Germline lookup yields CDR1 DFQATT and CDR2 SNEGSKA (reference sequence). The V gene lost 6 bases and the J gene lost 0 bases, with 11 bases spanning the gap. The TCR sequence derives from a man aged 25-40 years who received the YFV17D yellow fever vaccine. This specimen consisted of PBMCs, obtained 15 days after the yellow fever booster vaccination. The J gene is TRBJ2-2, the V gene TRBV20-1; D is perhaps TRBD2 (6 bases). The CDR3 loop is CSAMPGANTGELFF. The CDR3 nucleotides are TGCAGTGCCATGCCGGGGGCGAACACCGGGGAGCTGTTTTTT.